The source of this T cell receptor (beta chain) is a study of blood T cells in healthy people across ages. Study context: Roughly one uniquely barcoded beta molecule per two T cells was captured.

Donation came from healthy Caucasian individuals in Russia who were aged 6 to 90. The total RNA that was extracted per sample amounted to at least 5 micrograms. Together with a sample-barcoded 5' primer, a J-beta primer mix was included in a second PCR lasting roughly 6 to 12 cycles. TCRdb passed the 5' RACE reads through MiXCR, listing each CDR3 protein once. This sample has about 1.5 million distinct CDR3 sequences, with roughly 43% found just once. Specimen: blood. The clonotype was recovered from a woman aged 18-29 years in good health.

CDR3 in amino acids: CASSSRGDGDQETQYF. The CDR3 nucleotides read TGTGCCAGCAGCTCAAGGGGAGACGGGGACCAAGAGACCCAGTACTTC. The V and J genes are TRBV13 and TRBJ2-5; D tentatively fits TRBD1 or TRBD2 (5 bases each). This CDR3 is built from 16 residues. Germline CDR1 PRHDT, CDR2 FYEKMQ (reference sequence). Deletions cut 4 bases from V and 0 bases from J, with 15 bases between.